This entry lists 17 T cell receptor beta chains sequenced from one sample in a study of molecular identifiers for immune sequencing clone quantification. TCRdb analysed the PCR reads with MiXCR anew, one entry per CDR3 protein. The sample shows under 800,000 distinct CDR3 sequences, about 25% of them seen only once. Specimen: naive CD8+ T cells from blood, with Jurkat cell RNA spiked in. Documented subset: FACS-sorted CD8+CD4-CCR7+CD45RA+ naive T cells. Receptors were obtained from a human donor in good health. Some libraries in this study had Jurkat cell RNA spiked in.

This clonotype was observed many times. The chain combines TRBV30 with TRBJ2-6, with D possibly TRBD1 on 6 matching bases. The germline V gene encodes CDR1 GTSNPN and CDR2 SVGIG (reference sequence). The CDR3 totals 17 residues. V was cut by 3 bases and J by 0 bases, with 15 bases left in between. The chain's CDR3 is CAWRGQTLSSGANVLTF. CDR3 nucleotides: TGTGCCTGGAGGGGACAAACATTAAGCTCTGGGGCCAACGTCCTGACTTTC.

This clonotype appeared a few times. This rearrangement joins TRBV5-1 to TRBJ2-5, with D unclear. The CDR3 runs to 15 residues. Germline values: CDR1 SGHRS, CDR2 YFSETQ. The V end lost 0 bases, the J end lost 2 bases, and 11 bases lay between the germline ends. The CDR3 DNA sequence: TGCGCCAGCAGCTTGGAAGTTGGGCATCAAGAGACCCAGTACTTC. Encoded protein: CASSLEVGHQETQYF.

This clonotype was counted ten times or more. J is TRBJ2-5 and V is TRBV5-1; D is unclear. V dropped 9 bases and J dropped 4 bases, with 10 bases sitting between them. This CDR3 is 11 amino acids long. Germline CDR1 SGHRS, CDR2 YFSETQ. CDR3 in amino acids: CATRVSETQYF. The CDR3 DNA follows: TGCGCCACCCGGGTGTCAGAGACCCAGTACTTC.

This clonotype occurred a few times. This CDR3 reads CASSQDLSGLGSYGYTF. The CDR3 bases are TGCGCCAGCAGCCAAGATCTTAGCGGGCTCGGCAGCTATGGCTACACCTTC. The rearrangement joins TRBV4-3 to TRBJ1-2, with D unresolved. CDR3 size: 17 residues. Per the germline V gene, CDR1 is LGHNA and CDR2 is YSLEER. Trimming left V 0 bases short and J 4 bases short, with 18 bases between.

This clonotype showed up just a few times. This chain uses TRBV6-1 with TRBJ2-7, with D uncertain. V shed 8 bases and J shed 6 bases, with 17 bases lying between them. The CDR3 covers 13 residues. The germline V gene has CDR1 MNHNS and CDR2 SASEGT. CDR3 nucleotides: TGTGCCAGCTGGGAAGCAGGCCAACGCGAGCAGTACTTC. Translation: CASWEAGQREQYF.

A remark on this clonotype: A much larger clonotype is one base distant, so this may be a read error. This chain connects TRBV21-1 to TRBJ1-4. TRBV21-1 is a recognized pseudogene. CDR3 length equals 17 residues. CDR3 region: CASSKGWRETEGEKLFF. DNA of the CDR3: TGTGCCAGCAGCAAAGGATGGAGAGAGACGGAGGGAGAAAAACTGTTTTTT.

The chain joins TRBV12-3 or TRBV12-4 to TRBJ2-7, with D perhaps TRBD1 (7 bases). V lost 6 bases to trimming and J lost 4 bases, with 25 bases between them. This CDR3 is 17 amino acids long. CDR3 protein: CASRPLCRGGDSYEQYF. DNA for the CDR3: TGTGCCAGCAGACCTCTGTGCCGGGGCGGGGACAGTTACGAGCAGTACTTC.

Regarding this clonotype: This may be a read error, as it is one base from a much larger clone. The chain employs TRBV29-1 and TRBJ2-5; D possibly corresponds to TRBD1 (5 bases). Germline values: CDR1 SQVTM, CDR2 ANQGSEA. This CDR3 spans 11 amino acids. The V and J ends lost 7 bases and 10 bases respectively, with 16 bases between them. The CDR3 is CSAVFPQGQYF. For the CDR3, the DNA is TGCAGCGCTGTATTCCCGCAGGGCCAGTACTTC.

This clonotype was seen just once. This may be a read error: a much more frequent sequence differs by one nucleotide. The J gene is TRBJ2-7, the V gene TRBV7-9, with D maybe TRBD2 (5 bases). Looked up from germline, CDR1 is SEHNR and CDR2 is FQNEAQ (reference sequence). V lost 8 bases to trimming and J lost 6 bases, with 17 bases between them. The length of the CDR3 is 13 residues. CDR3 sequence: CASGWLAAREQYF. The CDR3, as DNA: TGTGCCAGCGGTTGGCTAGCCGCACGCGAGCAGTACTTC. The full variable domain, in which reference TRBV7-9 and TRBJ2-7 provide the parts outside the CDR3, is DTGVSQNPRHKITKRGQNVTFRCDPISEHNRLYWYRQTLGQGPEFLTYFQNEAQLEKSRLLSDRFSAERPKGSFSTLEIQRTEQGDSAMYLCASGWLAAREQYFGPGTRLTVT.

The genes are TRBV28 and TRBJ2-3; TRBD2 aligns across 8 bases. The V gene's germline CDR1 is MDHEN and CDR2 SYDVKM. V was pared by 4 bases and J by 1 base, with 10 bases of the junction left unmatched. CDR3 length: 17 residues. The CDR3 here is CASSSPQLAAGTDTQYF. CDR3 DNA sequence: TGTGCCAGCAGTTCCCCCCAACTAGCGGCCGGCACAGATACGCAGTATTTT. Looking up the rest from reference TRBV28 and TRBJ2-3 gives the full variable domain: DVKVTQSSRYLVKRTGEKVFLECVQDMDHENMFWYRQDPGLGLRLIYFSYDVKMKEKGDIPEGYSVSREKKERFSLILESASTNQTSMYLCASSSPQLAAGTDTQYFGPGTRLTVL.

This clonotype was observed a handful of times. The chain has TRBV4-3 and TRBJ1-2; 7 nucleotides align to TRBD1. With V trimmed by 1 base and J by 4 bases, 6 bases remained unmatched. Germline-derived CDR1 and CDR2 are LGHNA and YSLEER. CDR3 length: 15 amino acids. The CDR3 reads CASSQGRGQTYGYTF. The CDR3 coding sequence is TGCGCCAGCAGCCAAGGGAGGGGACAGACCTATGGCTACACCTTC.

This clonotype has at least ten counts. The rearrangement links TRBV16 to TRBJ1-2; D is uncertain. V lost 10 bases and J lost 4, with 10 bases in between. The CDR3 runs 11 residues. CDR1 is KGHSY, CDR2 FQNENV, per germline. The CDR3 loop is CATDNSYGYTF. The CDR3 region has the DNA TGTGCCACCGACAACTCCTATGGCTACACCTTC.

This clonotype has just a few counts. The V gene is TRBV12-3 or TRBV12-4, the J gene TRBJ2-5; tentatively, D is TRBD1 (5 bases). The CDR3 consists of 18 residues. V was clipped by 6 bases and J by 2 bases, with 25 bases between them. The CDR3 here is CASRHGPLLTATQETQYF. The CDR3 DNA follows: TGTGCCAGCAGGCATGGGCCCCTCTTGACAGCCACACAAGAGACCCAGTACTTC.

DNA of the CDR3: TGTGCCAGCAGTTTAATTGGTGGGACACAAGACAAGAACACTGAAGCTTTCTTT. As protein: CASSLIGGTQDKNTEAFF. This chain uses TRBV28 with TRBJ1-1, with D possibly TRBD1 on 6 matching bases. The CDR3 loop spans 18 amino acids. Between the trimmed V and J ends, which lost 2 bases and 1 base, there was a span of 20 bases. Germline CDR1 and CDR2: MDHEN and SYDVKM.

This clonotype was picked up a small number of times. The chain has TRBV9 and TRBJ2-5, with a possible D match to TRBD1 (6 bases). The CDR3 loop spans 15 amino acids. The V gene lost 0 bases and the J gene lost 5 bases, with 14 bases spanning the gap. Germline CDR1 SGDLS, CDR2 YYNGEE. In DNA, the CDR3 is TGTGCCAGCAGCGTAGTGGGGGCTGGTGGCGAGACCCAGTACTTC. It translates to CASSVVGAGGETQYF.

There are many counts of this clonotype. The chain joins TRBV5-8 to TRBJ2-7; the D gene is possibly TRBD1 (6 bases). Trimming stripped 4 bases from V and 2 bases from J, with 10 bases between. The CDR3 sequence is 13 residues long. Germline values: CDR1 SGHTS, CDR2 YDEGEE. This CDR3 is CASSPDRPYEQYF. The CDR3 bases are TGTGCCAGCAGCCCTGACAGGCCCTACGAGCAGTACTTC.

A note on this clonotype: Possible read error: a much larger clone is one base away. The V and J genes are TRBV4-3 and TRBJ2-7; D uncertain. CDR1 and CDR2 from the germline V gene are LGHNA and YSLEER. Trimming pared 7 bases from V and 0 bases from J, leaving 13 bases between. The length of the CDR3 is 14 residues. The CDR3 sequence: CASNPADYSYEQYF. CDR3 in DNA: TGCGCCAGCAACCCGGCGGATTACTCCTACGAGCAGTACTTC.